The 9 T cell receptor beta chains below all came from one sample that was sequenced in a study of Graves' ophthalmopathy and Graves' hyperthyroidism. From RNA, the CDR3 regions of TCR beta chains were amplified and sequenced. HTBI primers primed a first-round RT-PCR, and a second-round multiplex PCR followed. MiXCR, applied by TCRdb to the multiplex PCR reads, yields one record per CDR3 protein. The repertoire holds hundreds of thousands of distinct CDR3 sequences, with about 20% as singletons. The sequencing input was peripheral blood. The receptors stem from a woman aged 18 to 35 with stable Graves' hyperthyroidism. Some clones in this sample may be carry-over from other donors' samples.

This clonotype showed up many times. The rearrangement links TRBV7-6 to TRBJ2-7; 9 positions agree with TRBD2. The CDR3 extends over 15 amino acids. Germline values: CDR1 SGHVS, CDR2 FNYEAQ. After removal of 2 bases from V and 2 bases from J, the junction contained 4 bases not matched to a gene. In DNA, the CDR3 is TGTGCCAGCAGCTTACCCGGGACTAGCCCCTACGAGCAGTACTTC. Translated: CASSLPGTSPYEQYF.

This clonotype was detected only a few times. This chain links TRBV6-2 or TRBV6-3 with TRBJ1-5; 11 bases are a match to TRBD1. Germline trimming cut 11 bases from V and 0 bases from J; bases unmatched to any gene: 15. The CDR3 totals 18 residues. In germline, CDR1 is MNHEY, CDR2 SVGEGT. The CDR3 reads CAATSPGQGVSSNQPQHF. The CDR3 region has the DNA TGTGCCGCCACCTCTCCGGGACAGGGGGTTTCTAGCAATCAGCCCCAGCATTTT.

Ten or more counts support this clonotype. This chain links TRBV20-1 with TRBJ1-5; D not certain. CDR1 is DFQATT, CDR2 SNEGSKA, per germline (reference sequence). The CDR3 has 14 residues. V was clipped by 2 bases and J by 7 bases, with 15 bases between them. The CDR3 DNA is TGCAGTGCTAGAAGGACGCGGGTGTGGCAGCCCCAGCATTTT. Protein product: CSARRTRVWQPQHF.

In this sample, this clonotype turned up many times. V and J are TRBV2 and TRBJ1-1, with 7 bases aligning to TRBD1. Germline CDR1 SNHLY, CDR2 FYNNEI. This CDR3 contains 13 residues. Trimming took 8 bases from V and 8 from J; bases not matched to a gene: 11. The DNA for the CDR3 is TGTGCCAGCTTTGTCAGGGGGACCGAGGAAGCTTTCTTT. Translated: CASFVRGTEEAFF.

Many counts were recorded for this clonotype. Written as DNA, the CDR3 is TGTGCCAGCAGCGTTGAGGGAATGAACACTGAAGCTTTCTTT. This sequence encodes CASSVEGMNTEAFF. This chain joins TRBV11-1 and TRBJ1-1, with D uncertain. The V and J ends lost 5 bases and 0 bases respectively, with 10 bases between them. The CDR3 length is 14 residues. Germline lookup yields CDR1 SGHAT and CDR2 FQDESV (reference sequence). The variable domain in full, with the rest retrieved from reference TRBV11-1 and TRBJ1-1, is EAEVAQSPRYKITEKSQAVAFWCDPISGHATLYWYRQILGQGPELLVQFQDESVVDDSQLPKDRFSAERLKGVDSTLKIQPAELGDSAMYLCASSVEGMNTEAFFGQGTRLTVV.

The gene calls are TRBV12-3 or TRBV12-4 and TRBJ1-5, with D maybe TRBD1 (6 bases). CDR3 length equals 15 residues. The V end was cut by 6 bases, the J end by 5 bases, with 17 bases between. CDR3 bases: TGTGCCAGCAGCCCAGCAGGGGTACAGCATCAGCCCCAGCATTTT. Residues: CASSPAGVQHQPQHF.

This clonotype was seen at least ten times. The chain employs TRBV6-5 and TRBJ1-2, with TRBD1 matching over 10 bases. J lost 7 bases, V lost 2 bases, and 7 bases had no gene match. Germline V gene lookup returns CDR1 MNHEY and CDR2 SVGAGI. The CDR3 is made up of 15 amino acids. CDR3 in amino acids: CASSYLGTGEVGYTF. In nucleotides, the CDR3 is TGTGCCAGCAGTTACCTAGGGACAGGGGAGGTTGGCTACACCTTC.

The V gene is TRBV25-1, the J gene TRBJ2-6; TRBD1 might be the D (5 bases). Germline V gene data show CDR1 as MGHDK and CDR2 as SYGVNS. The V and J ends lost 1 base and 1 base respectively, with 11 bases between them. This CDR3 contains 17 residues. CDR3 DNA sequence: TGTGCCAGCAGTGAATTAGGTCCAGGGTCTGGGGCCAACGTCCTGACTTTC. Translation: CASSELGPGSGANVLTF.

V gene TRBV28 combines with J gene TRBJ1-3; D perhaps matches TRBD1 (5 bases). The V end was cut by 4 bases, the J end by 8 bases, with 9 bases between. The CDR3 is made up of 12 amino acids. Germline V lookup: CDR1 MDHEN, CDR2 SYDVKM. The CDR3 sequence is CASSWTGDTIYF. The CDR3 DNA reads as TGTGCCAGCAGTTGGACGGGGGACACCATATATTTT.